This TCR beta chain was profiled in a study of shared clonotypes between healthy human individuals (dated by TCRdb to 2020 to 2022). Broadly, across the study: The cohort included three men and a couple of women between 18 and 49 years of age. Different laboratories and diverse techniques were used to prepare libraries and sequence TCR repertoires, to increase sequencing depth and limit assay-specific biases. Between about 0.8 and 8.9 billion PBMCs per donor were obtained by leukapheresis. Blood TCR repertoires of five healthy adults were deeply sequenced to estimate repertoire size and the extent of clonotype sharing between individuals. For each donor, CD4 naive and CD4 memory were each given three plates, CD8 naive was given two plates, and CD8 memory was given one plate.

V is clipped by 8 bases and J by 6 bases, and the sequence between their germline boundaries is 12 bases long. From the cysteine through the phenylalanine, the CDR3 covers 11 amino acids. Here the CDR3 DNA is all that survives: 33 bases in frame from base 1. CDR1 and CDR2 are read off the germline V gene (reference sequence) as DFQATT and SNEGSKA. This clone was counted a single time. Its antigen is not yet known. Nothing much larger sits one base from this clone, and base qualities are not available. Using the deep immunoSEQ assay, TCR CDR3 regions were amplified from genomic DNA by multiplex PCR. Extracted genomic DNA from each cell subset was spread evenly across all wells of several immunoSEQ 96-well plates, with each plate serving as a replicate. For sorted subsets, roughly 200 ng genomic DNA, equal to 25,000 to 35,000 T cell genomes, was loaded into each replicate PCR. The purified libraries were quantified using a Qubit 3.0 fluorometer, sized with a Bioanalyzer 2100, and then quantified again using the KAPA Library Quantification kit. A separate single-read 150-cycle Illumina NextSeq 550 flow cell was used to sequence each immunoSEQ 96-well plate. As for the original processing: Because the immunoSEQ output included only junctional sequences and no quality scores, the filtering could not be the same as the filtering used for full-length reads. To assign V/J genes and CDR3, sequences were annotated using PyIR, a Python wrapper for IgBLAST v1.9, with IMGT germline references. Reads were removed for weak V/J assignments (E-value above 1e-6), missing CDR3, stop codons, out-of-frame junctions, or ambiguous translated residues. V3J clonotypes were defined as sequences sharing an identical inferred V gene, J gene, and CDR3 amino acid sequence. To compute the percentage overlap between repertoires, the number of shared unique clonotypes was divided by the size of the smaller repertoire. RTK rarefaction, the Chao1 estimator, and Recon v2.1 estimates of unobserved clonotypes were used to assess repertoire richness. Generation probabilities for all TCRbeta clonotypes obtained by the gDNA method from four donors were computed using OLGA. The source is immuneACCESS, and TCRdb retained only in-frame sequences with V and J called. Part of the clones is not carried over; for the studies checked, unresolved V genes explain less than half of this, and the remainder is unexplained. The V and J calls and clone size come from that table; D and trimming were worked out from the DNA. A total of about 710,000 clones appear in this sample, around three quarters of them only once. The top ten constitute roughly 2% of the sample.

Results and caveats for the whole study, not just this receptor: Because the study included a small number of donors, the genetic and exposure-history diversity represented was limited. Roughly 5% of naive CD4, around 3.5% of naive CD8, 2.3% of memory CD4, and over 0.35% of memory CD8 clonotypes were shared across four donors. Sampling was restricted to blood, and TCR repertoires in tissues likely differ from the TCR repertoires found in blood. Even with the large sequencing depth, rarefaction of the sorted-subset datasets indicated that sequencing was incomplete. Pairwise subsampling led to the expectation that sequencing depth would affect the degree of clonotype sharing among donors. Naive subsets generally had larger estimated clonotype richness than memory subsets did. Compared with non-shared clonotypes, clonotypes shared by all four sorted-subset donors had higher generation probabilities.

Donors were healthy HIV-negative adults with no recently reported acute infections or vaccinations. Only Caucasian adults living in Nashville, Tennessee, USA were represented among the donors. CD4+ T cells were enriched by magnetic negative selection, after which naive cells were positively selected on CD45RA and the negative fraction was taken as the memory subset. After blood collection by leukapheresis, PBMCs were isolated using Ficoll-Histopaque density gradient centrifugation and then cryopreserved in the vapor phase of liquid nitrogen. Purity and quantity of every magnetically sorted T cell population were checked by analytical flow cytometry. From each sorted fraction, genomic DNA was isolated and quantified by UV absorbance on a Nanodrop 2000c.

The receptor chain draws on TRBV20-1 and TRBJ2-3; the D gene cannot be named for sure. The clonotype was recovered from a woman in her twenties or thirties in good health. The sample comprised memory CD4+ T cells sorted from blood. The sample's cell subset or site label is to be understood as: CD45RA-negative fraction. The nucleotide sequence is TGCAGTATGCTAGATAGGGATACGCAGTATTTT. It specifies CSMLDRDTQYF.